These T cell receptor beta chains were read from a single sample in a study of CD8 T cells in Susac syndrome. One entry per CDR3 protein, called by TCRdb with MiXCR from the immunoSEQ multiplex PCR reads. Among about 440,000 distinct CDR3 sequences listed, roughly 85% were seen once. Sequenced: CD8+ T cells from PBMCs. These receptors were collected from a human donor with multiple sclerosis. The CDR3 runs from the conserved cysteine through the conserved F or W. D genes are given only for firm matches. Expanded clones are given a class, and other clones once, few, many or no size at all.

d_call clone_size j_call v_call cdr3_nt cdr3_aa
NA NA TRBJ2-5 TRBV6-6 TGTGCCAGCAGCCCCGGGGCCACCGGGGGCGAGACCCAGTACTTC CASSPGATGGETQYF
NA NA TRBJ2-5 TRBV7-9 TGTGCCAGCAGCTTATCGGATCGAGGAGTCCGGGAGACCCAGTACTTC CASSLSDRGVRETQYF
NA NA TRBJ1-2 TRBV29-1 TGCAGCGCCTTGGACGGATCTAACTATGGCTACACCTTC CSALDGSNYGYTF
NA few TRBJ2-7 TRBV6-5 TGTGCCAGCAGTTTCAGTCCTTGGAGGTTGGAGCAGTACTTC CASSFSPWRLEQYF
NA NA TRBJ2-5 TRBV7-9 TGTGCCAGCTGCTTCCCCAATTGGGAGACCCAGTACTTC CASCFPNWETQYF
NA NA TRBJ2-1 TRBV27 TGTGCCAGCAGTTTATCGACAGAAAGCTCCTACAATGAGCAGTTCTTC CASSLSTESSYNEQFF
NA NA TRBJ1-5 TRBV6-1 TGTGCCAGCAGGACCATGGCAGTCAGCAATCAGCCCCAGCATTTT CASRTMAVSNQPQHF
NA NA TRBJ1-6 TRBV6-1 TGTGCCATCAGTGACCCCGACAGAAGCTCCTATAATTCACCCCTCCACTTT CAISDPDRSSYNSPLHF
NA NA TRBJ2-1 TRBV30 TGTGCCTGGAGTGCAGCGGTCGGTGAGCAGTTCTTC CAWSAAVGEQFF
TRBD2 NA TRBJ2-7 TRBV12-5 TGTGCTAGTGGTTTGTGGGTAGGGACTAGCCAGTCCTACGAGCAGTACTTC CASGLWVGTSQSYEQYF
TRBD1 NA TRBJ2-2 TRBV15 TGTGCCACCAGCAGAAACCTATACGACAGGGAAGATAGCGGGGAGCTGTTTTTT CATSRNLYDREDSGELFF
NA NA TRBJ1-1 TRBV4-1 TGCGCCAGCAGCCAGACCGGGACCCAGAACACTGAAGCTTTCTTT CASSQTGTQNTEAFF
NA NA TRBJ2-4 TRBV15 TGTGCCATCGCCCGGGACACTCGAGCCAAAAACATTCAGTACTTC CAIARDTRAKNIQYF
TRBD2 once TRBJ2-7 TRBV12-3/TRBV12-4 TGTGCCAGCAGTCCCTCTAGCGGGAATAGCGAGCAGTACTTC CASSPSSGNSEQYF
NA NA TRBJ1-2 TRBV9 TGTGCCAGCACGGGGAGTACTAACTATGGCTACACCTTC CASTGSTNYGYTF
NA NA TRBJ1-1 TRBV25-1 TGTGCCAGCAGTGTTGGCGATTCCACTGAAGCTTTCTTT CASSVGDSTEAFF
NA NA TRBJ2-6 TRBV28 TGTGCCAGCAGGACGTATTCTGGGGCCAACGTCCTGACTTTC CASRTYSGANVLTF
NA NA TRBJ2-7 TRBV29-1 TGCAGCGTTGTCGTAACCTACGAGCAGTACTTC CSVVVTYEQYF
NA NA TRBJ2-7 TRBV28 TGTGCCAGCAGCACGGGACACTTATACGAGCAGTACTTC CASSTGHLYEQYF
NA NA TRBJ2-4 TRBV6-1 TGTGCCAGCAGCACCGACAGTTCCAAAAACATTCAGTACTTC CASSTDSSKNIQYF
NA NA TRBJ1-5 TRBV7-2 TGTGCCAGCAGCGCCCTGGAGGGAGACCAGCCCCAGCATTTT CASSALEGDQPQHF
TRBD1 few TRBJ1-2 TRBV24-1 TGTGCCACCACCCGGACAGGGAACTATGGCTACACCTTC CATTRTGNYGYTF
NA NA TRBJ2-1 TRBV4-1 TGCGCCAGCAGCCAAGATGTTAAGCAGTTCTTC CASSQDVKQFF
TRBD1 NA TRBJ1-4 TRBV7-9 TGTGCCAGCAGCTCGACAGGGAATCCTAATGAAAAACTGTTTTTT CASSSTGNPNEKLFF
TRBD2 once TRBJ2-7 TRBV4-1 TGCGCCAGCAGCCAGGCCCCCGTCGGGACTAGTTCCTACGAGCAGTACTTC CASSQAPVGTSSYEQYF
NA NA TRBJ2-7 TRBV27 TGTGCCAGCAGTTCCGGGACTGTTGTCAACGAGCAGTACTTC CASSSGTVVNEQYF
TRBD1 NA TRBJ1-5 TRBV5-1 TGCGCCAGCAGCTTGACCGGGACAGGGAATCAGCCCCAGCATTTT CASSLTGTGNQPQHF
TRBD1 NA TRBJ1-6 TRBV30 TGTGCCTGGGGGGACAGTTATAATTCACCCCTCCACTTT CAWGDSYNSPLHF
NA NA TRBJ2-1 TRBV7-6 TGTGCCGGCAGCTCGACGGGGGTAGGTGAGCAGTTCTTC CAGSSTGVGEQFF
NA NA TRBJ2-3 TRBV21-1 TGTGCCAGCAGCTCCCAGCGTGGGCGTTTCAATCCCCCTAGCACAGATACGCAGTATTTT CASSSQRGRFNPPSTDTQYF
NA NA TRBJ1-1 TRBV30 TGTGCCTGGAGTGTACCCCGGGTGGGGACTGAAGCTTTCTTT CAWSVPRVGTEAFF
NA NA TRBJ2-7 TRBV2 TGTGCCAGCAGTGCCGGCCGATACGAGCAGTACTTC CASSAGRYEQYF